The TCR beta chain described here comes from a study of spatial heterogeneity in lung cancer. Looking at the study overall: Among detected sequences, beta-chain ones consistently exceeded alpha-chain ones in number.

The time point here: sample taken at primary tumor resection. The donor population consisted of about 75 patients with untreated, early-stage non-small cell lung cancer. Findings of the study overall: Counts of expanded intratumoral alpha and beta TCRs tracked tumor mutation counts.

Details on this clonotype: As yet, its antigen is unknown. For a library built for alpha chains, this beta chain is a stray read; little rests on its size.

Each CDR3 protein is one row after TCRdb ran MiXCR on the 5' RACE reads. This table holds about 3,500 distinct CDR3 sequences, under 6% found once. Germline V gene data show CDR1 as SGHAT and CDR2 as FQNNGV. With 0 bases removed from V and 6 bases from J, the gap between germline ends came to 11 bases. The CDR3 runs to 14 residues. This TCR derives from a female donor with early-stage non-small cell lung cancer. V gene TRBV11-2 combines with J gene TRBJ1-1; unclear D gene. The sequenced sample was lung tumor tissue, obtained at surgery. The DNA for the CDR3 is TGTGCCAGCAGCTTAGACGGGCTTGCTCCTGAAGCTTTCTTT. It codes for CASSLDGLAPEAFF.